This section outlines one T cell receptor (beta chain) sequence together with its context. This clone was seen many times. The antigen it binds to is not known. The receptor originates from a mouse, and its gene names and germline sequences are accordingly murine. The CDR3 goes on 4 residues after the read ends, and that part is filled in from the germline J gene. Other nucleotide sequences in the sample specify the same CDR3. There are 13 amino acids in the CDR3, from cysteine to phenylalanine inclusive. Of the CDR3's DNA, 27 bases were read; they are in frame from base 1. V loses 2 bases, J loses 2 bases, and the germline ends lie 6 bases apart. The germline V gene (reference sequence) supplies CDR1 LGHNA and CDR2 YNLKQL. The data derive from a study of CD8+ T cells in alopecia areata (dated by TCRdb to 2017 to 2018). Background for the entire study: Skin from C3H/HeJ donors aged roughly 6-12 months with spontaneous alopecia was grafted onto female C3H/HeJ recipients aged roughly 6-11 weeks. High-throughput TCRbeta sequencing was used to examine T cell clonal expansion in alopecia areata in both the C3H/HeJ mouse model and human patients. Scalp tissue and sorted CD4+ and CD8+ peripheral blood T cells from patchy and totalis/universalis alopecia areata patients and from healthy controls were covered by human TCRbeta sequencing. Scalp clonality was compared among normal scalp (n=4), patchy alopecia areata scalp (n=8), and alopecia totalis/universalis scalp (n=8). The RNA source kit depended on sample type: the PAXgene miRNA kit for fixed scalp, the miRNeasy kit for PBMCs, and the RNeasy kit for mouse skin. Amplification of TCRbeta CDR3 regions was done by immunoSEQ multiplex PCR using 35 Vbeta forward primers and 13 Jbeta reverse primers.

Pooled mouse cutaneous lymph node cells were stained for CD4, CD8alpha, NKG2D, NKG2ACE and other markers and were then sorted on a BD Influx. The study at large found these results: Compared with normal scalp, lesional scalp had higher clonality and more expanded CD8+ clones, particularly in alopecia totalis/universalis, a pattern that suggests antigenic drive. Unlike mouse skin, where gammadelta T cells dominate, normal human skin contains resident alphabeta T cells that get sequenced too, which complicates analysis of the scalp TCR repertoire. Shared TCR sequences between patients were less evident than in mice, which may be partly attributable to HLA diversity in the patient population.

Library construction relied on the immunoSEQ multiplex PCR assay. RNA was extracted from all samples and reverse transcribed into cDNA, which served as template for TCR sequencing. First-strand cDNA was synthesized with SuperScript III using a 2:1 mix of oligo-dT and random hexamers. Amplification bias was assessed with a synthetic immune receptor repertoire, and residual bias was removed computationally. Libraries were sequenced on Illumina HiSeq using 60 bp reads that covered the CDR3 and were read from J toward V. From the authors' description of their analysis: Raw reads were preprocessed for error removal, and CDR3 was defined according to IMGT conventions as running from the conserved cysteine to phenylalanine. Clonality was calculated as 1 minus Shannon entropy normalized by log2 of the number of productive unique TCRs. CD4 or CD8 identity of scalp clones was inferred by cross-referencing scalp TCRbeta sequences with sorted blood CD4 and CD8 repertoires. TCRdb took over this immuneACCESS table, retaining in-frame rearrangements with V and J assigned. Such tables are incomplete; in checked studies, under half of the missing clones stem from an unresolved V gene, and the remainder is unexplained. V, J and clone size are those of that table, while D and trimming were read from the DNA. The table gives more than 250,000 clones for this sample, with none occurring only once. The top ten clones comprise less than 1.5% of the sample.

Recombination linked TRBV5 to TRBJ1-2; tentative D gene TRBD1, with 6 bases matching. This receptor was identified in a C3H/HeJ mouse with alopecia areata. For this strain, the MHC haplotype is H2-k. Sequencing input: CD4+ T cells sorted from a lymph node. The CDR3 protein: CASSQTGNSDYTF. CDR3 DNA, as far as it was read: TGTGCCAGCAGCCAAACAGGGAACTCC.